Sequencing of this T cell receptor beta chain was carried out in a study of cytomegalovirus exposure and HLA in healthy donors. About this clone: What it binds is unknown.

Deletions cut 5 bases from V and 1 base from J, with 10 bases between. This CDR3 has 13 amino acids. In germline, CDR1 is SGHRS, CDR2 YFSETQ. Study-level results: Most of the TCR beta V segments (in an earlier analysis) were productive either about 90% or about 30% of the time.

The PCR used 60 Vbeta and 13 Jbeta primers. Generated by immunoSEQ multiplex PCR, the TCRdb table keeps only in-frame clones and is missing some. Its listing shows 180,000 or so clones. The sequenced material came from PBMCs. The V call is TRBV5-1, the J call TRBJ2-7, with D possibly matching TRBD2 (5 bases). The TCR sequence derives from a boy between 5 and 17 years old in good health and CMV-seronegative. DNA for the CDR3: TGCGCCAGCAGTTGGCCGGGGTCCTACGAGCAGTACTTC. It codes for CASSWPGSYEQYF.